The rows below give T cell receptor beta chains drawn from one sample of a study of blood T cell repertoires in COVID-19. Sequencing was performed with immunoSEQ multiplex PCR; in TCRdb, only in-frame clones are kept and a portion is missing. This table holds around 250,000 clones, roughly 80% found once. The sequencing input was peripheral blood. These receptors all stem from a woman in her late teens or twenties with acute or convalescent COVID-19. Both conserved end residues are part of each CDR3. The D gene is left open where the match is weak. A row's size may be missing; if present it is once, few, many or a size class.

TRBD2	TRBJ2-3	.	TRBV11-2	TGTGCCAGCAGGTGGCTAGCGGGAGGGTCAGATACGCAGTATTTT	CASRWLAGGSDTQYF
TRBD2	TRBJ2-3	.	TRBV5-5	TGTGCCAGCAGCTTGGGAGCGGGACTGGATACGCAGTATTTT	CASSLGAGLDTQYF
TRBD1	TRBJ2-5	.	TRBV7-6	TGTGCCAGCAGGCAAAATTACAGGGGGCAGGAGACCCAGTACTTC	CASRQNYRGQETQYF
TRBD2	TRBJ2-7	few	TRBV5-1	TGCGCCAGCAGCTTGGTTAGTGGGCGGGAGAGGTACGAGCAGTACTTC	CASSLVSGRERYEQYF
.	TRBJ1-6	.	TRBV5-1	TGCGCCAGCAGCTTGGCTGGGAGCTCCTATAATTCACCCCTCCACTTT	CASSLAGSSYNSPLHF
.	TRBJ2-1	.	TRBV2	TGTGCCAGCAGTTACCACAGGGAGGGCTACAATGAGCAGTTCTTC	CASSYHREGYNEQFF
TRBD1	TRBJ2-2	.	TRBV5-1	TGCGCCAGCAGCTGGGACAGGGCCGGGGAGCTGTTTTTT	CASSWDRAGELFF
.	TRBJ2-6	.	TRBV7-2	TGTGCCAGCAGCAAGCTCGGCTCTGGGGCCAACGTCCTGACTTTC	CASSKLGSGANVLTF
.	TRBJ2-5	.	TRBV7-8	TGTGCCAGCAGCTCTTTCGACAGGCCTGAACAAGAGACCCAGTACTTC	CASSSFDRPEQETQYF
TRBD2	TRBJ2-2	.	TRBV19	TGTGCCAGTAACCCTAGCGGGGGCTACACCGGGGAGCTGTTTTTT	CASNPSGGYTGELFF
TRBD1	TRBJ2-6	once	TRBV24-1	TGTGCCACCAGTGATCCGACAGGGTCTGGGGCCAACGTCCTGACTTTC	CATSDPTGSGANVLTF
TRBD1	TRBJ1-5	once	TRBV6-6	TGTGCCAGCAGTCCCTGGACAGGGGGATATAGCAATCAGCCCCAGCATTTT	CASSPWTGGYSNQPQHF
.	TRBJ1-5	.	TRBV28	TGTGCCAGCAGTTTTTGGGGGGGAACGCCTCAGCCCCAGCATTTT	CASSFWGGTPQPQHF
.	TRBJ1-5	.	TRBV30	TGTGCCTGGAGTATACAGGGCAATCAGCCCCAGCATTTT	CAWSIQGNQPQHF
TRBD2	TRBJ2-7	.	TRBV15	TGTGCCACCAGCAGAGACAGCGGGAAAACCTACGAGCAGTACTTC	CATSRDSGKTYEQYF
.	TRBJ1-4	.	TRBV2	TGTGCCAGCAGGTCTGGGGCGAATGAAAAACTGTTTTTT	CASRSGANEKLFF
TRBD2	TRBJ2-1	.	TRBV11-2	TGTGCCAGCAGCAGAGGGCGGGAGCTCAATGAGCAGTTCTTC	CASSRGRELNEQFF
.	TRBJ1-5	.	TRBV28	TGTGCCAGCAGCTCAGGGTTATATCAGCCCCAGCATTTT	CASSSGLYQPQHF
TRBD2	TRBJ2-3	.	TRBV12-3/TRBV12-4	TGTGCCAGCCGGGGGGGGCCAGATACGCAGTATTTT	CASRGGPDTQYF
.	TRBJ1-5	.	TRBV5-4	TGTGCCAGCAGCCTCCTTGGTCGGACAGACCTTCAGCCCCAGCATTTT	CASSLLGRTDLQPQHF
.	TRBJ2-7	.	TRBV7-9	TGTGCCAGCACCTCGGGGGACGAGCAGTACTTC	CASTSGDEQYF
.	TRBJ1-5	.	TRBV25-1	TGTGCCAGCAGTGAAACAGGCAATCAGCCCCAGCATTTT	CASSETGNQPQHF
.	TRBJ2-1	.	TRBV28	TGTGCCAGCAGTCCGACAGGCCTAGGGGGCAATGAGCAGTTCTTC	CASSPTGLGGNEQFF
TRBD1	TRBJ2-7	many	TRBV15	TGTGCCACCAGCCAGATGGTAACAGGGGGTCAGCAGTACTTC	CATSQMVTGGQQYF
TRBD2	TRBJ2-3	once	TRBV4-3	TGCGCCAGCAGCCAAGGCCAAACGGCTAGCGGGAGTCGATATACGCAGTATTTT	CASSQGQTASGSRYTQYF
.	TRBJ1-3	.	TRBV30	TGTGCCCGGTTAGGGGTGGACGGAAACACCATATATTTT	CARLGVDGNTIYF
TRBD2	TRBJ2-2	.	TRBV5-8	TGTGCCAGCAGCAACACCGGGACTAGCGGCCACACCGGGGAGCTGTTTTTT	CASSNTGTSGHTGELFF
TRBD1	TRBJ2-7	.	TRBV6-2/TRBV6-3	TGTGCCAGCAGTCACCAGGGACAGGGGGTAGTCTACGAGCAGTACTTC	CASSHQGQGVVYEQYF
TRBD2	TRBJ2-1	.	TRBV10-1	TGCGCCAGCAGTGATAGCGGGAGAACAGGGAATGAGCAGTTCTTC	CASSDSGRTGNEQFF
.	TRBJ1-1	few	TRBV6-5	TGTGCCAGCAGGCAACAGGGTGGGACGACTGAAGCTTTCTTT	CASRQQGGTTEAFF
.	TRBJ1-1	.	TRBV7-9	TGTGCCAGCAGCCTAGGACTGATAGAAGCTTTCTTT	CASSLGLIEAFF
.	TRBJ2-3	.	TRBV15	TGTGCCACCAGCAGAGTGTTAGACTACCAAGCTACGCAGTATTTT	CATSRVLDYQATQYF
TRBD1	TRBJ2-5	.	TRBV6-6	TGTGCCAGCAGTTACTCGGACAGGAGGCAAGAGACCCAGTACTTC	CASSYSDRRQETQYF
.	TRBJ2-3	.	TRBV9	TGTGCCAGCAGCGCCACGGGGCAGGGGTCATTAGATACGCAGTATTTT	CASSATGQGSLDTQYF
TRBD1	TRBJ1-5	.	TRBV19	TGTGCCAGTAGACAGGGGAGACAGCCCCAGCATTTT	CASRQGRQPQHF
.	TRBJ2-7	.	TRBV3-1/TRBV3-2	TGTGCCAGCAGCTCCTACGTACTACCCTCCTACGAGCAGTACTTC	CASSSYVLPSYEQYF
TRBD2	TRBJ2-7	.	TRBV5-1	TGCGCCAGCAGCTCGTTGAACGGGACTAGGAACGAGCAGTACTTC	CASSSLNGTRNEQYF
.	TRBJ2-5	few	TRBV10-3	TGTGCCATCAGTGACCACGGAACGAGGGAGACCCAGTACTTC	CAISDHGTRETQYF
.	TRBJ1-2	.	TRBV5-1	TGCGCCAGCAGAGGCGGACAGCTCTCCCCTAACTATGGCTACACCTTC	CASRGGQLSPNYGYTF
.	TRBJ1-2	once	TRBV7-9	TGTGCCAGCAGCCAAAAGACCCAGCGCCATAACTATGGCTACACCTTC	CASSQKTQRHNYGYTF
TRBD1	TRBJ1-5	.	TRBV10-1	TGCGCCACCACGGACAGGGCCAATCAGCCCCAGCATTTT	CATTDRANQPQHF
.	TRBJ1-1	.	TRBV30	TGTGCCTGGAGCGGAGGCGGGGGTTGGGACACTGAAGCTTTCTTT	CAWSGGGGWDTEAFF
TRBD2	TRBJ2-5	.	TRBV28	TGTGCCAGCAGCCCACGACTAGCGGGTGGAGAGACCCAGTACTTC	CASSPRLAGGETQYF
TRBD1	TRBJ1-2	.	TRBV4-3	TGCGCCAGCAGCCTAGGACAGGGATTGGACTATGGCTACACCTTC	CASSLGQGLDYGYTF
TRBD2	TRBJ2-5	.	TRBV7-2	TGTGCCAGCAGCTTAGACCCGGGACTAGCAGAGACCCAGTACTTC	CASSLDPGLAETQYF
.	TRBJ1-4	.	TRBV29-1	TGCAGCGTTGGTCAGGGTAATGAAAAACTGTTTTTT	CSVGQGNEKLFF
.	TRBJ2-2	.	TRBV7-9	TGTGCCAGCAGCCCCCGGAACACCGGGGAGCTGTTTTTT	CASSPRNTGELFF
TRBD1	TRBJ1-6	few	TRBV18	TGTGCCAGCTCACAGGGGACAGGGTCTGGATCACCCCTCCACTTT	CASSQGTGSGSPLHF
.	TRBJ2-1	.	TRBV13	TGTGCCAGCAGCTTATCGGGGTCCCCCTACAATGAGCAGTTCTTC	CASSLSGSPYNEQFF
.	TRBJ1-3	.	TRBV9	TGTGCCAGCAGCGTAGAGCCTGGAAACACCATATATTTT	CASSVEPGNTIYF
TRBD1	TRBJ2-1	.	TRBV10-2	TGCGCCAGCAGCCTGCAGGGGGCCTCCTACAATGAGCAGTTCTTC	CASSLQGASYNEQFF
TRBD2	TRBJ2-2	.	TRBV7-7	TGTGCTAGCAGCTTAGCGGGAGGGGAGACCGGGGAGCTGTTTTTT	CASSLAGGETGELFF
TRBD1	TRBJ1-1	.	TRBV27	TGTGCCAGCAGTGCAGGGGGGATGAACACTGAAGCTTTCTTT	CASSAGGMNTEAFF
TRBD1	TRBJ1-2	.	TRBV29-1	TGCAGCGTTTTACCCGGGACAGGGGCAAGGGAGGCTGGCTACACCTTC	CSVLPGTGAREAGYTF
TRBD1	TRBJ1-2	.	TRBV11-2	TGTGCCAGCAGCTTAGCCGGGACAGGGAGCTATGGCTACACCTTC	CASSLAGTGSYGYTF
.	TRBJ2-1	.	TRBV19	TGTGCCAGTAGTGTCAGACTAGAATTGGAGCAGTTCTTC	CASSVRLELEQFF
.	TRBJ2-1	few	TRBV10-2	TGCGCCAGCAGTGAGTACGGCCCACAGGGAGCCTACAATGAGCAGTTCTTC	CASSEYGPQGAYNEQFF
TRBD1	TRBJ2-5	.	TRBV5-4	TGTGCCAGCAGCTGGAGACAGGGGGCTGGAGAGACCCAGTACTTC	CASSWRQGAGETQYF
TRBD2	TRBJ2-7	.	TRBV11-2	TGTGCCAGCAGCTTCGGGAGGGACGAGCAGTACTTC	CASSFGRDEQYF